This T cell receptor beta chain was captured by sequencing in a study of blood T cells in healthy people across ages. The study's findings and limits: Higher diversity, along with more naive CD4+ cells, distinguished long-lived donors from aged donors.

Sample-barcoded 5' priming and a J-beta primer mix drove a second PCR of about 6 to 11 cycles. TCRdb used MiXCR to reprocess the 5' RACE reads, holding one entry per CDR3 protein. This sample has approximately 2,000,000 distinct CDR3 sequences, with 35% to 50% found just once. Regarding this clonotype: Its specificity is unknown.

Each sample yielded at least 6 million isolated PBMCs. The CDR3 contains 12 residues. The germline CDR1 and CDR2 sequences are SGHKS and YYEKEE (reference sequence). V gave up 0 bases and J gave up 13 bases, with 8 bases separating them. Input material: blood. The receptor was isolated from a human donor in good health. The chain links TRBV5-5 to TRBJ1-6, with D perhaps TRBD1 (5 bases). The CDR3 DNA follows: TGTGCCAGCAGCTTGGAGGGACGTCCCCTCCACTTT. Translation: CASSLEGRPLHF.